The T cell receptor (beta chain) under discussion was sequenced for a study of OX40 agonist ivuxolimab in advanced cancers. Sampled blood was obtained at baseline, cycle 4 day 1, and cycle 7 day 1. The data were produced by immunoSEQ multiplex PCR, yet TCRdb's version contains in-frame clones alone and is incomplete. The sample holds 50,000 to 75,000 clones, 80% to 90% seen once. The sequence came from an adult with an advanced solid tumor such as melanoma, head and neck, liver or kidney cancer. Sequencing used CD4+ or CD8+ T cells sorted from blood, obtained in a trial of the OX40 agonist ivuxolimab.

The CDR3 DNA sequence: TGCAGTGCAACCGACAGGCTAGACCACTTT. This sequence encodes CSATDRLDHF. The chain combines TRBV20-1 with TRBJ1-6; D possibly corresponds to TRBD1 (6 bases). The CDR3 loop spans 10 amino acids. CDR1 is DFQATT, CDR2 SNEGSKA, per germline (reference sequence). Between the trimmed V and J ends, which lost 6 bases and 18 bases, there was a span of 15 bases.